This T cell receptor (beta chain) was documented in a study of vaccination and CD4 T cells after COVID-19. Study context: Median time from second vaccine dose to sampling was roughly 76 days (14 to 241). Findings and caveats of the study: Spike mono-reactivity was evident in 304 of the 307 vaccine-specific clones derived from convalescent patients.

Scientists ran DNA taken from cultured CD4+ T cells through the Oncomine TCR Beta short-read assay for sequencing. It was cultured CD4+ T cells from which genomic DNA was extracted. Using its own MiXCR run on the PCR reads, TCRdb lists one record per CDR3 protein. This table holds about 21,000 distinct CDR3 sequences, approximately 59% found once. The junction had 2 bases not matched to a gene; V was cut back by 1 base and J by 0 bases. Per germline, CDR1 MDHEN and CDR2 SYDVKM. This CDR3 spans 15 amino acids. As to treatment: approximately 11-day PBMC culture with coronavirus spike peptide pools or control peptides (ViraFEST assay). Both day 3 and day 7 involved replacing half of the medium with fresh IL-2 medium. As for this clonotype: What it recognizes is unknown.

The chain links TRBV28 to TRBJ1-2; 7 bases are shared with TRBD1. The TCR was taken from a human donor who had recovered from COVID-19. The input for sequencing was CD4+ T cells from blood, cultured in vitro, taken after SARS-CoV-2 vaccination. The CDR3 here is CASSLLGTANYGYTF. The CDR3 nucleotides read TGTGCCAGCAGTTTATTAGGGACAGCTAACTATGGCTACACCTTC.